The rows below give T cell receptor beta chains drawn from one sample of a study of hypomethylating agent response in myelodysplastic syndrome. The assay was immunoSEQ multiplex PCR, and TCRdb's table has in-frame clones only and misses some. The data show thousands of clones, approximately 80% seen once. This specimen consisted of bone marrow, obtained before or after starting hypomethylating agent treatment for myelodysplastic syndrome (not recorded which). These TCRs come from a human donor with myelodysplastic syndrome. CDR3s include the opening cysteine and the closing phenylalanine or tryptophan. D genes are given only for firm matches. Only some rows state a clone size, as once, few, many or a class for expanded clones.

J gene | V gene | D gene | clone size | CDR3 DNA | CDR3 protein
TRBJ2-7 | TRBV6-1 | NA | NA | TGTGCCAGCAGTCTGGGGCAGGGGAGCAACGAGCAGTACTTC | CASSLGQGSNEQYF
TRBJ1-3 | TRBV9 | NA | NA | TGTGCCAGCAGCGTAGATCTTAACTCTGGAAACACCATATATTTT | CASSVDLNSGNTIYF
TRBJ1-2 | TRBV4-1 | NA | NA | TGCGCCAGCAGCCAAGGTCAGGATCTTTATGGCTACACCTTC | CASSQGQDLYGYTF
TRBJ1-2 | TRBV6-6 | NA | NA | TGTGCCCTTTCTAAGGCGTCCAACTATGGCTACACCTTC | CALSKASNYGYTF
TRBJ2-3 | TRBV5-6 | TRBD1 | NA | TGTGCCAGCAGCTTGGCACAGGGGGCGGGCGCAGATACGCAGTATTTT | CASSLAQGAGADTQYF
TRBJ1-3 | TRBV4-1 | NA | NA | TGCGCCAGCAGGGAGGGGCCGACAAATGGAAACACCATATATTTT | CASREGPTNGNTIYF
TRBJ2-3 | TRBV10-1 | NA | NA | TGCGCCAGCAGTTACAGGGCGAGGTCCGATACGCAGTATTTT | CASSYRARSDTQYF
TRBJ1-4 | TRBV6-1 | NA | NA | TGTGCCAGCAGTTGGGGCGCAAAGAATGAAAAACTGTTTTTT | CASSWGAKNEKLFF
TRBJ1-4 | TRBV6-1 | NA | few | TGTGCCAGCGATGGACGTGGGGCTAATGAAAAACTGTTTTTT | CASDGRGANEKLFF
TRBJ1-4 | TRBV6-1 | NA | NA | TGTGCCAGCAGTGAAGCGACGGCAGCAAATGAAAAACTGTTTTTT | CASSEATAANEKLFF
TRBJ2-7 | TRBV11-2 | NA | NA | TGTGCCAGCAGCCTCGGGACTTTCTACGAGCAGTACTTC | CASSLGTFYEQYF
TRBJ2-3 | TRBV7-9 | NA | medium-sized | TGTGCCAGCAGCTTAATCCAGACAGATACCTTGTCAGATACGCAGTATTTT | CASSLIQTDTLSDTQYF
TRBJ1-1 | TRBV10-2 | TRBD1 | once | TGCGCCAGCAGACAGGGGGCCGGCACGAACACTGAAGCTTTCTTT | CASRQGAGTNTEAFF
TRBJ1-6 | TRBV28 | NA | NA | TGTGCCAGCAGTTTATCCAAGGGGGGCCTGGATTCACCCCTCCACTTT | CASSLSKGGLDSPLHF
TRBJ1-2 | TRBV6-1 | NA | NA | TGTGCCAGCAGTCGAGAGACCTATGGCTACACCTTC | CASSRETYGYTF
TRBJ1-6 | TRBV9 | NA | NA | TGTGCCAGCAGCGCTCGACAGTCACCTAATTCACCCCTCCACTTT | CASSARQSPNSPLHF
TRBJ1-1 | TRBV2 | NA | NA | TGTGCCAGCAGTCTTTGGGTGCCGAACACTGAAGCTTTCTTT | CASSLWVPNTEAFF
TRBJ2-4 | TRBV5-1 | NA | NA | TGCGCCAGCAGCTTGAGTTGGGACACCCTGATATTGTACTTC | CASSLSWDTLILYF
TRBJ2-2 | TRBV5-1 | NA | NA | TGCGCCAGCAGCTTTCGGACGGCGAACACCGGGGAGCTGTTTTTT | CASSFRTANTGELFF
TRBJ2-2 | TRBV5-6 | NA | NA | TGTGCCAGCAGCTTGGCGGCAGGGGCCGGGGAGCTGTTTTTT | CASSLAAGAGELFF
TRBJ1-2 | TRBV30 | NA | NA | TGTGCCTGGAGCGGGACATCCGTATCCTATGGCTACACCTTC | CAWSGTSVSYGYTF
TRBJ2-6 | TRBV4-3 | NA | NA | TGCGCCAGCAGCCAAGAGATTCGAGCACTCTCTGGGGCCAACGTCCTGACTTTC | CASSQEIRALSGANVLTF
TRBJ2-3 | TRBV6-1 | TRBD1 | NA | TGTGCCAGCAGTTGGACAGGGATAACAGATACGCAGTATTTT | CASSWTGITDTQYF
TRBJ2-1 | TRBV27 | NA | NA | TGTGCCAGCAGTTCCAGGAGTCAGGGAATTTCTCTCAAGCAGTTCTTC | CASSSRSQGISLKQFF
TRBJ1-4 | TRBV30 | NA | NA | TGTGCCTGGGCCGAGGGGGATGAAAAACTGTTTTTT | CAWAEGDEKLFF
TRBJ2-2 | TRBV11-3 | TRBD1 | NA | TGTGCCAGCAGCGGGTCAGACAGGGGTTCTAACACCGGGGAGCTGTTTTTT | CASSGSDRGSNTGELFF
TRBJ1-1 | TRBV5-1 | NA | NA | TGCGCCAGCAGCTTCCAGGGATTTTCCTTGAACACTGAAGCTTTCTTT | CASSFQGFSLNTEAFF
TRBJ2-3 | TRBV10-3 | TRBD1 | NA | TGTGCCATCAGCCACCCGCCAGGGGGCGCGACAGATACGCAGTATTTT | CAISHPPGGATDTQYF
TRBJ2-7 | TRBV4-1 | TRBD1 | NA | TGCGCCAGCAGCCAAGATGCCTCCGGGACAGGGATTCACGAGCAGTACTTC | CASSQDASGTGIHEQYF
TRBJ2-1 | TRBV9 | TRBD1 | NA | TGTGCCAGCAGCGTGTACCGGGACAGTCTATCGGGGGAGCAGTTCTTC | CASSVYRDSLSGEQFF
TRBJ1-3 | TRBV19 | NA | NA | TGTGCCAGTAGTACCCAGGGCTCTGGAAACACCATATATTTT | CASSTQGSGNTIYF
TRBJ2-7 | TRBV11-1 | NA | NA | TGTGCCAGCAGCTCCAAGGAAGTAACCTACGAGCAGTACTTC | CASSSKEVTYEQYF
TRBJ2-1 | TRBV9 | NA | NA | TGTGCCAGCAGCGGGGGACATTTCAATGAGCAGTTCTTC | CASSGGHFNEQFF
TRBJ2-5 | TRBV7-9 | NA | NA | TGTGCCAGCGAGGGGGGGAAGGAGACCCAGTACTTC | CASEGGKETQYF
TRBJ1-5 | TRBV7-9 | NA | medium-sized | TGTGCCAGCAGCTCCATAGAGGCAGGGGATCAGCCCCAGCATTTT | CASSSIEAGDQPQHF
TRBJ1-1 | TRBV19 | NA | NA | TGTGCCAGTAAAGGAGAGTACACTGAAGCTTTCTTT | CASKGEYTEAFF
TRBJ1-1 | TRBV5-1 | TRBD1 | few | TGCGCCAGCAGCTCCGACAGGGCATACACTGAAGCTTTCTTT | CASSSDRAYTEAFF
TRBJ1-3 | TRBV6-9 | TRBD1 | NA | TGTGCCAGCAGTTACACAGGGGACGCTGGAAACACCATATATTTT | CASSYTGDAGNTIYF
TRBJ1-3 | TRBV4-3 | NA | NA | TGCGCCAGCAGCCAAATCCCAGGCTCTGGAAACACCATATATTTT | CASSQIPGSGNTIYF
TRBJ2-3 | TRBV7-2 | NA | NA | TGTGCCAGCAGCCAAGATGCGGAACAGGGCTGGGGCACAGATACGCAGTATTTT | CASSQDAEQGWGTDTQYF
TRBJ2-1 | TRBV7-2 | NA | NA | TGTGCCAGCAGCGCCGGACGGGGATTAGAGCAGTTCTTC | CASSAGRGLEQFF
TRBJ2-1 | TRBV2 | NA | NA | TGTGCCAGCAGTGATCAGGCAGTGGATGAGCAGTTCTTC | CASSDQAVDEQFF
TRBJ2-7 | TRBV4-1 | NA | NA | TGCGCCAGCAGCCAAGAAACCACCTCCTACGAGCAGTACTTC | CASSQETTSYEQYF
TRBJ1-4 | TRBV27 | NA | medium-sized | TGTGCCAGCAGTTTAACCGCAGGGGAAGAGTTTGAAAAACTGTTTTTT | CASSLTAGEEFEKLFF
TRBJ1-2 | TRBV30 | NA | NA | TGTGCCTGCCCCCCGCGACAGTCGCTCGGCTATGGCTACACCTTC | CACPPRQSLGYGYTF
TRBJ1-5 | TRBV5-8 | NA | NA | TGTGCCAGCAGCTTCGTGGGGAATAGCAATCAGCCCCAGCATTTT | CASSFVGNSNQPQHF
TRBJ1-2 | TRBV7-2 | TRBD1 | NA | TGTGCCAGCAGCCTGAGGACAGGGCTTAACTATGGCTACACCTTC | CASSLRTGLNYGYTF
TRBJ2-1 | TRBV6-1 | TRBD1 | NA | TGTGCCAGCAGCCTTGGGGACAGGGAATTTAGTGAGCAGTTCTTC | CASSLGDREFSEQFF
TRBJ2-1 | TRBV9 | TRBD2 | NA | TGTGCCAGCAGTGTCTGGACTAGCGGGGGTTACAATGAGCAGTTCTTC | CASSVWTSGGYNEQFF
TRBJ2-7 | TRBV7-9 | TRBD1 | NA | TGTGCCAGCAGCTTAGTCTCAGGGGGCCACTACGAGCAGTACTTC | CASSLVSGGHYEQYF
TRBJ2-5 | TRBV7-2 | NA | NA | TGTGCCAGCAGCACACGGGAGGAGACCCAGTACTTC | CASSTREETQYF
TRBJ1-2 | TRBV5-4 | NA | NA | TGTGCCAGCAGCATGTCACAGGGAAAAGGTGGCTACACCTTC | CASSMSQGKGGYTF
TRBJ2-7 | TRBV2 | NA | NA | TGTGCCAGCAGTGAAGCAGAAGGGGTAGGGGAGCAGTACTTC | CASSEAEGVGEQYF
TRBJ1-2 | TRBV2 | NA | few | TGTGCCAGCAGCTTGGAAGACACCGATGGCTACACCTTC | CASSLEDTDGYTF